The 23 T cell receptor beta chains given below trace back to one sample, sequenced in a study of CD8 T cells in ankylosing spondylitis. Via MiXCR, TCRdb re-called the 5' RACE reads, giving one row per CDR3 protein. The sample consists of tens of thousands of distinct CDR3 sequences, 25% to 35% of them appearing once. Sequences were obtained from blood, either unsorted or a sorted T cell fraction (not recorded which). The receptors originated from a male donor with ankylosing spondylitis or in good health (not recorded which).

This clonotype was picked up a small number of times. The V call is TRBV3-1, the J call TRBJ2-1; the D is unclear. CDR1 and CDR2 (germline): LGHDT, YNNKEL (reference sequence). V was shortened by 0 bases and J by 4 bases, with 10 bases between the two germline ends. The CDR3 is 15 residues long. In nucleotides, the CDR3 is TGTGCCAGCAGCCAAGATCGGATGGCGTACAATGAGCAGTTCTTC. It yields the protein CASSQDRMAYNEQFF.

The chain has TRBV10-3 and TRBJ1-5; D is undetermined. Germline V gene data show CDR1 as ENHRY and CDR2 as SYGVKD. The length of the CDR3 is 12 residues. V lost 3 bases, J lost 6 bases, and 6 bases lay in between. The CDR3 nucleotides read TGTGCCATCAGTGACTCCAGTCAGCCCCAGCATTTT. It yields the protein CAISDSSQPQHF.

The chain combines TRBV11-2 with TRBJ1-1; D might be TRBD1 (5 bases). This CDR3 has 15 residues. Trimming pared 5 bases from V and 1 base from J, leaving 14 bases between. Germline V gene sequence: CDR1 SGHAT, CDR2 FQNNGV. CDR3 bases: TGTGCCAGCAGCCCAATCCGGGGGGGGAACACTGAAGCTTTCTTT. This gives the protein CASSPIRGGNTEAFF.

This clonotype was observed a few times. The rearrangement links TRBV7-8 to TRBJ2-2; D tentatively reads TRBD1 or TRBD2 (5 bases each). The V gene lost 5 bases and the J gene lost 5 bases, with 12 bases spanning the gap. There are 14 residues in the CDR3. The germline V gene has CDR1 SGHVS and CDR2 FQNEAQ. In DNA form, the CDR3 reads TGTGCCAGCAGCCCTATGGGGGTGACCGGGGAGCTGTTTTTT. Translation: CASSPMGVTGELFF. Together with reference TRBV7-8 and TRBJ2-2, the CDR3 gives the full variable domain: GAGVSQSPRYKVAKRGQDVALRCDPISGHVSLFWYQQALGQGPEFLTYFQNEAQLDKSGLPSDRFFAERPEGSVSTLKIQRTQQEDSAVYLCASSPMGVTGELFFGEGSRLTVL.

This CDR3 reads CSASGSGPDTQYF. The CDR3 DNA follows: TGCAGTGCTAGCGGGAGTGGCCCAGATACGCAGTATTTT. The V and J genes are TRBV20-1 and TRBJ2-3, with TRBD2 as a possible D gene (6 bases). This CDR3 comprises 13 residues. Germline V gives CDR1 DFQATT, CDR2 SNEGSKA (reference sequence). The germline V and J ends were trimmed by 3 bases and 4 bases, with 11 bases remaining between them.

This clonotype was counted between two and nine times. This sequence joins TRBV5-5 and TRBJ1-5; 9 bases map to TRBD1. CDR3 length equals 15 residues. Germline CDR1 and CDR2: SGHKS and YYEKEE (reference sequence). V shed 4 bases, J shed 4 bases, and the junction held 6 bases outside the gene matches. CDR3 coding DNA: TGTGCCAGCAGCATCACCGGGACAGGGAATCAGCCCCAGCATTTT. This gives the protein CASSITGTGNQPQHF. Full variable domain (rest looked up from reference TRBV5-5 and TRBJ1-5): DAGVTQSPTHLIKTRGQQVTLRCSPISGHKSVSWYQQVLGQGPQFIFQYYEKEERGRGNFPDRFSARQFPNYSSELNVNALLLGDSALYLCASSITGTGNQPQHFGDGTRLSIL.

The chain joins TRBV2 to TRBJ2-7, with a possible D match to TRBD2 (5 bases). Trimming pared 4 bases from V and 4 bases from J, leaving 14 bases between. The germline V gene encodes CDR1 SNHLY and CDR2 FYNNEI. The CDR3 loop spans 14 amino acids. CDR3 sequence: CASSGLAKGYEQYF. CDR3 sequence (DNA): TGTGCCAGCAGTGGATTAGCGAAAGGGTACGAGCAGTACTTC.

The chain couples TRBV20-1 to TRBJ1-2, with D unresolved. The CDR3 has 13 residues. The germline V and J ends were trimmed by 3 bases and 8 bases, with 16 bases remaining between them. Germline V gene lookup returns CDR1 DFQATT and CDR2 SNEGSKA (reference sequence). CDR3 in amino acids: CSASSTGQAGYTF. CDR3 DNA sequence: TGCAGTGCTAGCTCCACCGGCCAGGCCGGCTACACCTTC.

The J gene is TRBJ1-2, the V gene TRBV27; D might be TRBD1 (5 bases). The germline gives CDR1 MNHEY, CDR2 SMNVEV (reference sequence). The CDR3 is made up of 12 amino acids. Trimming removed 6 bases at V and 4 bases at J, with 9 bases between. The DNA for the CDR3 is TGTGCCAGCAGGCATCAGGGCTATGGCTACACCTTC. Its protein is CASRHQGYGYTF.

J is TRBJ1-2 and V is TRBV7-8; tentative D call: TRBD1 (5 bases). The CDR3 runs to 15 residues. V dropped 4 bases and J dropped 3 bases, with 15 bases sitting between them. Germline CDR1 reads SGHVS; CDR2 reads FQNEAQ. The CDR3 spells CASSSAGMSHYGYTF. DNA of the CDR3: TGTGCCAGCAGCTCGGCAGGGATGTCGCACTATGGCTACACCTTC.

This clonotype was seen many times. The chain couples TRBV6-1 to TRBJ2-3; unclear D gene. V lost 1 base and J lost 2, with 7 bases in between. CDR1 MNHNS and CDR2 SASEGT come from the germline V gene. The CDR3 covers 14 residues. In DNA, the CDR3 is TGTGCCAGCAGTGAAGTCCAAGCCACAGATACGCAGTATTTT. Translation: CASSEVQATDTQYF.

The chain links TRBV12-3 or TRBV12-4 to TRBJ2-2; 8 positions agree with TRBD1. The CDR3 is 14 amino acids. V shed 6 bases and J 4 bases; nucleotides not matched to a gene: 4. DNA of the CDR3: TGTGCCAGCAGGCGGACAGGGCCCACCGGGGAGCTGTTTTTT. This sequence encodes CASRRTGPTGELFF.

In its sample, this clonotype was seen a few times. The chain links TRBV27 to TRBJ1-5; 12 bases map to TRBD1. V lost 0 bases and J lost 7; bases outside the gene matches: 16. Germline V CDR1 and CDR2: MNHEY, SMNVEV (reference sequence). This CDR3 contains 20 residues. The CDR3 region is CASSLSGTGGWFWTRQPQHF. In DNA form, the CDR3 reads TGTGCCAGCAGTTTATCGGGGACAGGGGGCTGGTTTTGGACCAGGCAGCCCCAGCATTTT.

This clonotype was detected a few times. This chain connects TRBV7-2 to TRBJ2-1, with a possible D match to TRBD2 (5 bases). The germline V and J ends were trimmed by 7 bases and 5 bases, with 21 bases remaining between them. The CDR3 is 16 residues long. The germline CDR1 and CDR2 sequences are SGHTA and FQGNSA. CDR3 sequence reads: CASTSSPGWVNNEQFF. The CDR3 region has the DNA TGTGCCAGCACAAGCTCACCGGGATGGGTTAACAATGAGCAGTTCTTC.

This clonotype was observed many times. CDR3: CSAGTGTWHTQYF. CDR3 nucleotide sequence: TGCAGTGCTGGGACAGGGACGTGGCATACGCAGTATTTT. This chain uses TRBV20-1 with TRBJ2-3; 9 bases align to TRBD1. The CDR3 length is 13 residues. CDR1 is DFQATT and CDR2 is SNEGSKA in the germline V gene (reference sequence). V was clipped by 5 bases and J by 7 bases; unmatched bases: 7.

The gene calls are TRBV7-9 and TRBJ1-5; tentative D call: TRBD1 (6 bases). This CDR3 is built from 14 residues. The V end was cut by 5 bases, the J end by 3 bases, with 11 bases between. Per germline, CDR1 SEHNR and CDR2 FQNEAQ (reference sequence). CDR3 in amino acids: CASSPDRFNQPQHF. CDR3 nucleotides: TGTGCCAGCAGCCCCGACAGGTTCAATCAGCCCCAGCATTTT.

There are many counts of this clonotype. DNA for the CDR3: TGCAGTGCGAGCGGGACTGCGCGAGAAGAGACCCAGTACTTC. This sequence encodes CSASGTAREETQYF. The V and J genes are TRBV20-1 and TRBJ2-5; 7 bases fit TRBD2. V shed 6 bases and J 3 bases; nucleotides not matched to a gene: 10. The germline V gene encodes CDR1 DFQATT and CDR2 SNEGSKA (reference sequence). The CDR3 sequence is 14 residues long.

This rearrangement joins TRBV5-1 to TRBJ2-3, with 10 bases that match TRBD2. CDR1 and CDR2 (germline): SGHRS, YFSETQ. CDR3 length equals 17 residues. The trim removed 1 base at V and 2 bases at J, leaving 7 bases unmatched. The CDR3 here is CASSLRGGLADTDTQYF. The CDR3 nucleotides are TGCGCCAGCAGCTTGAGGGGCGGACTAGCGGACACAGATACGCAGTATTTT.

This clonotype appeared a few times. The chain couples TRBV5-6 to TRBJ1-2; D is undetermined. Between the trimmed V and J ends, which lost 4 bases and 6 bases, there was a span of 22 bases. The CDR3 has 16 amino acids. Germline CDR1 SGHDT, CDR2 YYEEEE. CDR3: CASSRRFDGEYNGYTF. Here the CDR3 DNA reads TGTGCCAGCAGCAGGAGGTTCGATGGGGAGTATAATGGCTACACCTTC. Full variable domain (rest looked up from reference TRBV5-6 and TRBJ1-2): DAGVTQSPTHLIKTRGQQVTLRCSPKSGHDTVSWYQQALGQGPQFIFQYYEEEERQRGNFPDRFSGHQFPNYSSELNVNALLLGDSALYLCASSRRFDGEYNGYTFGSGTRLTVV.

The chain combines TRBV5-1 with TRBJ1-5; TRBD1 aligns across 12 bases. CDR3 length: 18 residues. Looked up from germline, CDR1 is SGHRS and CDR2 is YFSETQ. The ends lost 4 bases at V and 4 bases at J; junction bases unmatched: 12. The CDR3 here is CASSRRPGTGGKNQPQHF. In DNA form, the CDR3 reads TGCGCCAGCAGCCGCCGTCCCGGGACAGGGGGCAAAAATCAGCCCCAGCATTTT.

This clonotype was counted between two and nine times. V gene TRBV7-3 combines with J gene TRBJ1-2, with D maybe TRBD1 (6 bases). Trimming removed 2 bases from V and 8 bases from J, with 18 bases in between. The germline gives CDR1 SGHTA, CDR2 FQGTGA. This CDR3 is built from 15 residues. The CDR3 here is CASSLQARGRMGYTF. The CDR3 DNA reads as TGTGCCAGCAGCTTACAGGCCCGGGGGCGGATGGGCTACACCTTC.

This chain joins TRBV20-1 and TRBJ2-3; TRBD2 matches 7 bases. Trimming cost V 6 bases and J 2 bases; bases outside gene matches: 8. Germline values: CDR1 DFQATT, CDR2 SNEGSKA (reference sequence). The CDR3 has 14 amino acids. The CDR3 region is CSALGGDLTDTQYF. For the CDR3, the DNA is TGCAGTGCCCTGGGAGGGGACCTCACAGATACGCAGTATTTT.

This clonotype was seen more than once but under ten times. J is TRBJ1-1 and V is TRBV29-1; D not resolved. The germline V gene encodes CDR1 SQVTM and CDR2 ANQGSEA. There are 12 residues in the CDR3. V was pared by 5 bases and J by 5 bases, with 12 bases between. The CDR3 loop reads CSVSRAGTEAFF. The CDR3 DNA follows: TGCAGCGTTTCAAGAGCGGGGACTGAAGCTTTCTTT.